A single TCR beta chain is shown here with its context. Its matching antigen is unknown. The data belong to a study of T-cell memory formation after mild COVID-19. Study findings and constraints: Memory from before infection featured some responding clones, which suggests cross-reactive memory joined. Whereas later expanders leaned CD4+, clones contracting day 15 to 85 showed a balanced CD4/CD8 makeup.

In TCRdb, the 5' RACE reads were re-called with MiXCR into one record per CDR3 protein. The profile shows around 340,000 distinct CDR3 sequences, around 15% of them singletons. The CDR3 is made up of 15 amino acids. Losses at the gene ends were 1 base for V and 8 bases for J; bases not matched to a gene: 6. CDR1 and CDR2 from the germline V gene are SGHNT and YENEEA. This chain connects TRBV11-3 to TRBJ2-1; 9 bases match TRBD2. This receptor was taken from a man between 18 and 35 years old who had mild COVID-19 (a few samples of this study predate the infection). Cell type and time point are not known. Sequencing used PBMCs or a T cell subset sorted from them (not recorded which). In DNA form, the CDR3 reads TGTGCCAGCAGCTTAGTTCCTAGCGGGGTATATGAGCAGTTCTTC. It encodes CASSLVPSGVYEQFF.